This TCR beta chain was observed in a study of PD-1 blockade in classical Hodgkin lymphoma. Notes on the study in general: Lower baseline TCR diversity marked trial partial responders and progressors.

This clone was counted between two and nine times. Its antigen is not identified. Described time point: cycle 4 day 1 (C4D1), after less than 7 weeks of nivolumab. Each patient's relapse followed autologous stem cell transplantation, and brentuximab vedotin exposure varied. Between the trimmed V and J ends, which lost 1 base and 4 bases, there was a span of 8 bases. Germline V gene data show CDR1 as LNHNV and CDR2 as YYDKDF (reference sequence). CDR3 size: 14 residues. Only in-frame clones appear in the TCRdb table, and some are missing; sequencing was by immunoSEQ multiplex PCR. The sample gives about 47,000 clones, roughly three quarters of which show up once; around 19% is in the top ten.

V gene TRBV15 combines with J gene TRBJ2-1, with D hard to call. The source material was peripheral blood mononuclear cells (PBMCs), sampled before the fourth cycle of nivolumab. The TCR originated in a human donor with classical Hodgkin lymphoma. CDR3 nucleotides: TGTGCCACCAGCAGAGGGACCGAGTACAATGAGCAGTTCTTC. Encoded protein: CATSRGTEYNEQFF.